A single sample gave rise to the 5 T cell receptor delta chains below, sequenced in a study of gamma-delta T cells after stem cell transplantation. TCRdb reanalysed the RT-PCR reads via CATT. The sample carries about 1,300 delta-chain clones, 2.2% recorded once. Sequencing was done on a sample of gamma-delta T cells. Receptor source: a human donor. It is not recorded whose cells these are; they may come from a transplant donor.

This clone came up a few times. A far bigger clonotype differs at one base, so this is likely a read error. V usage is TRDV1 and J usage is TRDJ1; 11 bases agree with TRDD3. This CDR3 comprises 18 residues. Germline V gene lookup returns CDR1 TSWWSYY and CDR2 QGS. The CDR3 is CALGLLRTSWGIPDKPIF. CDR3 DNA: TGTGCTCTTGGACTCCTTCGGACGTCCTGGGGGATACCCGATAAACCCATCTTT.

About this clone itself: This same CDR3 is encoded by further DNA sequences in the sample. This chain uses TRDV3 with TRDJ1; 11 bases line up with TRDD3. J gave up 0 bases and V 5 bases, and 32 bases lay outside the gene matches. Germline CDR1 TVYSNPD, CDR2 GDNSRS (reference sequence). This CDR3 has 23 amino acids. The CDR3 reads CAAPPFLRIRWGIRPAYTDKLIF. In DNA form, the CDR3 reads TGTGCCGCCCCTCCCTTCCTACGTATTCGATGGGGGATACGCCCCGCGTACACCGATAAACTCATCTTT.

This clone was seen a handful of times. The likely explanation is a read error, given a far larger clone one base away. The CDR3 region has the DNA TGTGCCCGTGACACCCTTCCCCCGCGCGATGCCGATAAACTCATCTTT. As protein: CARDTLPPRDADKLIF. The chain uses TRDV2 and TRDJ1, with a tentative D call TRDD2 (6 bases). The CDR3 spans 16 residues. CDR1 and CDR2 (germline): GEAIGNYY, EKD.

This clone is labeled as medium-sized. V gene TRDV1 combines with J gene TRDJ2; 8 bases align to TRDD3. CDR3 length: 23 residues. Germline assignment: CDR1 TSWWSYY and CDR2 QGS. Germline trimming cut 4 bases from V and 0 bases from J; bases unmatched to any gene: 25. DNA of the CDR3: TGTGCTCTTGGGGTAATACTATTCTTCGATTCAGCACTGGGGGTTCCTTTGACAGCACAACTCTTCTTT. It yields the protein CALGVILFFDSALGVPLTAQLFF.

This clone ranks as medium-sized. The chain carries TRDV1 and TRDJ1; TRDD3 matches 12 bases. V dropped 7 bases and J dropped 0; count of bases not matched to a gene: 21. The CDR3 totals 21 residues. Germline CDR1 TSWWSYY, CDR2 QGS. The chain's CDR3 is CALVTDRYWGIHAFYTDKLIF. The CDR3 DNA is TGTGCTCTTGTAACTGATAGATACTGGGGGATACACGCCTTCTACACCGATAAACTCATCTTT.